The 20 T cell receptor beta chains listed next were all sequenced from one sample in a study of blood T cell repertoires in COVID-19 (dated by TCRdb to 2020 to 2022). Libraries were prepared through the immunoSEQ multiplex PCR assay. The clones in this table, taken by TCRdb from immuneACCESS, are in-frame only. Not every clone is retained; where verified, under half of the shortfall comes from an unresolved V gene, and the cause of the rest is unknown. Recorded for this sample are about 220,000 clones; 82% of them occurred a single time. Approximately 3.8% of the sample is in the top ten clones. Sequencing was carried out using peripheral blood. The origin of the receptors is a woman of 80 years or more with acute or convalescent COVID-19.

Here the CDR3 reads CASSPGDSYNEQFF. The CDR3 nucleotides are TGCGCCAGCAGTCCGGGAGACTCCTACAATGAGCAGTTCTTC. V usage is TRBV4-1 and J usage is TRBJ2-1, with D tentatively TRBD2 (6 bases). The CDR3 consists of 14 residues. V was shortened by 6 bases and J by 0 bases, with 9 bases between the two germline ends. CDR1 is MGHRA, CDR2 YSYEKL, per germline.

This chain joins TRBV3-1 (or the pseudogene TRBV3-2) and TRBJ1-3, with D possibly matching TRBD1 (5 bases). The CDR3 consists of 13 residues. Trimming stripped 2 bases from V and 8 bases from J, with 10 bases between. Per germline, CDR1 LGHDT and CDR2 YNNKEL (reference sequence). CDR3 in DNA: TGTGCCAGCAGCCAACTTCAGGGCTACACCATATATTTT. Its protein is CASSQLQGYTIYF.

This clone was detected only a few times. The J gene is TRBJ2-1, the V gene TRBV19, with TRBD2 matching over 12 bases. Trimming at V came to 4 bases and at J to 4 bases, leaving 11 bases not matched to a gene. Per the germline V gene, CDR1 is LNHDA and CDR2 is SQIVND (reference sequence). The CDR3 is 18 amino acids. The CDR3 DNA sequence: TGTGCCAGTAGTAGTCGACTAGCGGGGGCACTGATTTACAATGAGCAGTTCTTC. This encodes CASSSRLAGALIYNEQFF.

The chain combines TRBV5-4 with TRBJ1-2, with D perhaps matching TRBD1 (6 bases). Looked up from germline, CDR1 is SGHNT and CDR2 is YYREEE (reference sequence). The CDR3 consists of 14 residues. Between the trimmed V and J ends, which lost 2 bases and 9 bases, there was a span of 17 bases. DNA for the CDR3: TGTGCCAGCAGCTTATCCCGGGACAAGGGTAGCTACACCTTC. Translating gives CASSLSRDKGSYTF.

The chain employs TRBV7-9 and TRBJ2-7, with D perhaps TRBD2 (6 bases). From germline, CDR1 is SEHNR and CDR2 FQNEAQ (reference sequence). The V gene lost 5 bases and the J gene lost 4 bases, with 12 bases spanning the gap. The CDR3 runs 13 residues. In DNA, the CDR3 is TGTGCCAGCAGCCGAACCGGGGGTTACGAGCAGTACTTC. This sequence encodes CASSRTGGYEQYF.

The V call is TRBV11-3, the J call TRBJ2-5; tentatively, D is TRBD2 (6 bases). The germline V gene encodes CDR1 SGHNT and CDR2 YENEEA. V gave up 10 bases and J gave up 5 bases, with 8 bases separating them. CDR3 length equals 10 residues. Written as DNA, the CDR3 is TGTGCCACGGGGGAGGAGACCCAGTACTTC. Translated, it gives CATGEETQYF.

The chain carries TRBV11-3 and TRBJ1-6; 7 bases align to TRBD1. Germline V gives CDR1 SGHNT, CDR2 YENEEA. The CDR3 sequence is 16 residues long. The trim removed 4 bases at V and 6 bases at J, leaving 9 bases unmatched. CDR3 coding DNA: TGTGCCAGCAGCTCTCCCCCCGACAGGGTTAATTCACCCCTCCACTTT. Translation: CASSSPPDRVNSPLHF.

This chain joins TRBV3-1 (or the pseudogene TRBV3-2) and TRBJ2-7; TRBD1 matches 11 bases. Germline V lookup: CDR1 LGHDT, CDR2 YNNKEL (reference sequence). The CDR3 spans 12 residues. Trimming cost V 4 bases and J 12 bases; bases outside gene matches: 5. The CDR3: CASSLGTGGLYF. In nucleotides, the CDR3 is TGTGCCAGCAGCCTTGGGACAGGGGGGCTGTACTTC.

CDR3 sequence (DNA): TGTGCCTGGAGGGGAGCGGGGGGACGGGGTGAGACCCAGTACTTC. Translation gives CAWRGAGGRGETQYF. V and J are TRBV30 and TRBJ2-5; TRBD2 matches 9 bases. There are 15 residues in the CDR3. With V trimmed by 3 bases and J by 5 bases, 10 bases remained unmatched. The V gene's germline CDR1 is GTSNPN and CDR2 SVGIG (reference sequence).

This rearrangement joins TRBV12-3 or TRBV12-4 to TRBJ1-1; the D is unclear. Trimming shortened V by 7 bases and J by 10 bases, and 16 bases separated the two germline ends. The CDR3 length is 12 residues. The CDR3 protein is CASNLAGEGAFF. The CDR3 DNA follows: TGTGCCAGCAATTTGGCTGGCGAGGGAGCTTTCTTT.

V usage is TRBV28 and J usage is TRBJ1-2; D not resolved. The CDR3 totals 15 residues. V was trimmed by 5 bases and J by 4 bases, leaving 17 bases between them. Germline V gene sequence: CDR1 MDHEN, CDR2 SYDVKM. CDR3 bases: TGTGCCAGCAGTCCCCCCCCAAGGGCGGGCTATGGCTACACCTTC. Encoded protein: CASSPPPRAGYGYTF.

The chain couples TRBV9 to TRBJ1-3, with D perhaps TRBD1 (6 bases). CDR3 length equals 14 residues. With 0 bases removed from V and 2 bases from J, the gap between germline ends came to 6 bases. Germline V CDR1 and CDR2: SGDLS, YYNGEE. The CDR3 sequence: CASSVGGPGNTIYF. In nucleotides, the CDR3 is TGTGCCAGCAGCGTAGGGGGGCCTGGAAACACCATATATTTT.

This clone was found a few times. The chain joins TRBV11-3 to TRBJ1-2; D unclear. V dropped 5 bases and J dropped 3 bases, with 22 bases sitting between them. CDR1 and CDR2 from the germline V gene are SGHNT and YENEEA. The CDR3 totals 17 residues. The CDR3 nucleotides are TGTGCCAGCAGCCCGCGGGCCACGCCTGGCAGTCACTATGGCTACACCTTC. Residues: CASSPRATPGSHYGYTF. The full variable domain, rest sourced from reference TRBV11-3 and TRBJ1-2, is EAGVVQSPRYKIIEKKQPVAFWCNPISGHNTLYWYLQNLGQGPELLIRYENEEAVDDSQLPKDRFSAERLKGVDSTLKIQPAELGDSAVYLCASSPRATPGSHYGYTFGSGTRLTVV.

The chain couples TRBV28 to TRBJ1-2, with 8 bases lining up with TRBD1. CDR3 length: 14 amino acids. V was clipped by 5 bases and J by 5 bases; unmatched bases: 7. CDR1 and CDR2 (germline): MDHEN, SYDVKM. DNA for the CDR3: TGTGCCAGCAGTCCTCCGGACAGGGCTTATGGCTACACCTTC. This encodes CASSPPDRAYGYTF.

The rearrangement uses TRBV11-2 and TRBJ2-1, with 10 bases lining up with TRBD1. Germline trimming cut 5 bases from V and 7 bases from J; bases unmatched to any gene: 8. The CDR3 runs to 15 residues. The germline CDR1 and CDR2 sequences are SGHAT and FQNNGV. CDR3 DNA: TGTGCCAGCAGCACGCAGGGACAGGGGAGGAATGAGCAGTTCTTC. Encoded protein: CASSTQGQGRNEQFF.

The gene calls are TRBV4-2 and TRBJ1-3; no clear D gene. This CDR3 spans 14 amino acids. Per germline, CDR1 LGHNA and CDR2 YNFKEQ. V shed 1 base and J shed 2 bases, with 6 bases lying between them. The CDR3 region has the DNA TGTGCCAGCAGCCAAGGAGGTACTGGAAACACCATATATTTT. Encoded protein: CASSQGGTGNTIYF.

The chain is built from TRBV28 and TRBJ1-3; 7 nucleotides align to TRBD1. This CDR3 has 14 residues. Germline V lookup: CDR1 MDHEN, CDR2 SYDVKM. The V gene end was trimmed by 4 bases and the J gene end by 7 bases; junction bases not matched to a gene: 7. The CDR3 region has the DNA TGTGCCAGCAGTTCCCGACAGGGATTGAACACCATATATTTT. This codes for CASSSRQGLNTIYF.

This clone showed up just a few times. CDR3 residues: CASSPRGGDTEAFF. The CDR3 nucleotides read TGCGCCAGCAGCCCCCGAGGGGGTGACACTGAAGCTTTCTTT. This chain uses TRBV4-1 with TRBJ1-1, with D possibly matching TRBD1 (6 bases). This CDR3 is built from 14 residues. Trimming took 4 bases from V and 3 from J, leaving 12 bases between them. Per the germline V gene, CDR1 is MGHRA and CDR2 is YSYEKL.

V is TRBV27 and J is TRBJ1-6, with D maybe TRBD1 (6 bases). The germline V gene has CDR1 MNHEY and CDR2 SMNVEV (reference sequence). This CDR3 has 14 amino acids. Trimming cost V 5 bases and J 10 bases, with 15 bases left between them. The CDR3 reads CASSTFRTDSPLHF. The CDR3 coding sequence is TGTGCCAGCAGTACGTTCAGGACAGACTCACCCCTCCACTTT.

V and J are TRBV18 and TRBJ2-3, with TRBD2 matching 8 bases. Germline values: CDR1 KGHSH, CDR2 LQKENI. This CDR3 spans 16 amino acids. Trimming cost V 2 bases and J 2 bases; bases outside gene matches: 6. Here the CDR3 reads CASSPVERGSTDTQYF. The CDR3 region has the DNA TGTGCCAGCTCACCAGTGGAGCGGGGGTCCACAGATACGCAGTATTTT. Combining the CDR3 with reference TRBV18 and TRBJ2-3 gives the whole variable domain NAGVMQNPRHLVRRRGQEARLRCSPMKGHSHVYWYRQLPEEGLKFMVYLQKENIIDESGMPKERFSAEFPKEGPSILRIQQVVRGDSAAYFCASSPVERGSTDTQYFGPGTRLTVL.